The 26 T cell receptor beta chains given below trace back to one sample, sequenced in a study of cytomegalovirus exposure and HLA in healthy donors (dated by TCRdb to the late 2010s). The method was the immunoSEQ multiplex PCR assay. A mixture of 60 forward primers for TCR Vbeta segments and 13 reverse primers for TCR Jbeta segments was used in the multiplex PCR. TCRdb carries this immuneACCESS record with in-frame sequences only. Its versions omit some clonotypes, under half of them owing to an unresolved V gene in the studies checked, with the rest unexplained. For this sample the table gives tens of thousands of clones, of which around four fifths were detected only once. Of the sample, 2.5% to 3.5% is held by the ten largest clones. The sequenced sample was PBMCs. These receptors came from a man aged 50 or older in good health and CMV-seropositive.

This chain links TRBV6-6 with TRBJ1-5; D is ambiguous. Germline-derived CDR1 and CDR2 are MNHNY and SVGAGI (reference sequence). The CDR3 loop spans 13 amino acids. The V gene lost 3 bases and the J gene lost 4 bases, with 7 bases spanning the gap. The CDR3 DNA reads as TGTGCCAGCAGTTATGGAGCGAATCAGCCCCAGCATTTT. It specifies CASSYGANQPQHF.

V and J are TRBV11-2 and TRBJ2-7; possible D gene TRBD2, 6 bases. This CDR3 comprises 16 residues. Germline V lookup: CDR1 SGHAT, CDR2 FQNNGV. V lost 6 bases to trimming and J lost 0 bases, with 18 bases between them. Here the CDR3 reads CASRSLQGLSSYEQYF. Here the CDR3 DNA reads TGTGCCAGCAGGTCACTTCAGGGACTCAGCTCCTACGAGCAGTACTTC.

This clone was seen more than once but under ten times. At one boundary the junction diverges from the germline segment, which might be a read error. The chain has TRBV7-9 and TRBJ1-5; the D gene is possibly TRBD1 (6 bases). The CDR3 runs 15 residues. Germline CDR1 SEHNR, CDR2 FQNEAQ (reference sequence). The CDR3 protein is CSSSLGGVGNQPQHF. In DNA form, the CDR3 reads TGTTCCAGCAGCTTAGGGGGAGTCGGCAATCAGCCCCAGCATTTT.

The genes are TRBV7-3 and TRBJ2-3; D may be TRBD2 (5 bases). The V gene's germline CDR1 is SGHTA and CDR2 FQGTGA. The germline V and J ends were trimmed by 3 bases and 2 bases, with 6 bases remaining between them. The CDR3 sequence is 13 residues long. CDR3 nucleotides: TGTGCCAGCAGCTTCGGACTCACAGATACGCAGTATTTT. Translating it yields CASSFGLTDTQYF.

The chain is built from TRBV5-1 and TRBJ2-1; 8 bases line up with TRBD2. J was trimmed by 8 bases and V by 2 bases; bases with no gene match: 3. This CDR3 is 13 amino acids long. Germline lookup yields CDR1 SGHRS and CDR2 YFSETQ. The DNA of the CDR3 is TGCGCCAGCAGCTTCGGAGCGGGAGATGAGCAGTTCTTC. This translates into CASSFGAGDEQFF.

V and J are TRBV27 and TRBJ2-7; TRBD2 aligns across 11 bases. With 2 bases clipped from V and 2 bases from J, the junction kept 5 bases outside the gene matches. CDR1 and CDR2 from the germline V gene are MNHEY and SMNVEV (reference sequence). The CDR3 loop spans 16 amino acids. The CDR3 is CASSLLAGGRPYEQYF. The CDR3 nucleotides read TGTGCCAGCAGTTTACTAGCGGGAGGCAGGCCCTACGAGCAGTACTTC.

V usage is TRBV7-9 and J usage is TRBJ2-6, with TRBD2 identical over 7 bases. The CDR3 is made up of 15 amino acids. Germline trimming cut 1 base from V and 4 bases from J; bases unmatched to any gene: 1. Germline CDR1 SEHNR, CDR2 FQNEAQ (reference sequence). The CDR3 DNA reads as TGTGCCAGCAGCTTAGGAGCGGGGGGGGCCAACGTCCTGACTTTC. Amino acids: CASSLGAGGANVLTF.

This clone was found once. One end of the junction is discordant with germline, which a read error may explain. J is TRBJ2-3 and V is TRBV11-2, with 7 bases matching TRBD1. CDR1 is SGHAT and CDR2 is FQNNGV in the germline V gene. The CDR3 has 15 amino acids. The CDR3 DNA reads TGTGCCAGCAGCTTAGAGGGACAGACGACAGATGCGCAGTATTTT. This encodes CASSLEGQTTDAQYF.

This chain joins TRBV9 and TRBJ2-3, with TRBD2 matching 14 bases. Germline V gives CDR1 SGDLS, CDR2 YYNGEE. V trimming: 4 bases; J trimming: 5 bases; junction bases outside the gene matches: 3. The CDR3 sequence is 15 residues long. The CDR3 region has the DNA TGTGCCAGCAGCACCGGGACTAGCGGGAGAGATACGCAGTATTTT. Amino acid sequence: CASSTGTSGRDTQYF. Complete variable domain (other parts from reference TRBV9 and TRBJ2-3): DSGVTQTPKHLITATGQRVTLRCSPRSGDLSVYWYQQSLDQGLQFLIQYYNGEERAKGNILERFSAQQFPDLHSELNLSSLELGDSALYFCASSTGTSGRDTQYFGPGTRLTVL.

The gene calls are TRBV18 and TRBJ2-3; D perhaps matches TRBD1 (5 bases). From germline, CDR1 is KGHSH and CDR2 LQKENI. The CDR3 covers 14 residues. Trimming took 6 bases from V and 0 from J, leaving 10 bases between them. CDR3 sequence: CASSRQTSTDTQYF. The CDR3 DNA follows: TGTGCCAGCTCGCGACAGACCAGCACAGATACGCAGTATTTT.

This chain links TRBV4-3 with TRBJ2-1; possible D gene TRBD2, 6 bases. Germline CDR1 reads LGHNA; CDR2 reads YSLEER. The CDR3 runs to 16 residues. The V end lost 0 bases, the J end lost 4 bases, and 13 bases lay between the germline ends. The CDR3 coding sequence is TGCGCCAGCAGCCAAGATCGGCCTAGCGAGTACAATGAGCAGTTCTTC. Encoded protein: CASSQDRPSEYNEQFF.

This clone came up once. CDR3: CASSEGRGTDTQYF. In nucleotides, the CDR3 is TGCGCCAGCAGTGAAGGCAGGGGAACAGATACGCAGTATTTT. J is TRBJ2-3 and V is TRBV10-1; possibly TRBD1 for D (6 bases). Germline loops: CDR1 WNHNN, CDR2 SYGVQD (reference sequence). The V gene lost 3 bases and the J gene lost 3 bases, with 10 bases spanning the gap. CDR3 length: 14 amino acids.

In its sample, this clone was seen a few times. The rearrangement links TRBV5-4 to TRBJ2-7; tentative D call: TRBD2 (6 bases). This CDR3 comprises 14 residues. Germline CDR1 and CDR2: SGHNT and YYREEE (reference sequence). Between the trimmed V and J ends, which lost 4 bases and 2 bases, there was a span of 13 bases. DNA for the CDR3: TGTGCCAGCAGCCGTCCGGGACTGACCTACGAGCAGTACTTC. Translating it yields CASSRPGLTYEQYF. Together with reference TRBV5-4 and TRBJ2-7, the CDR3 gives the full variable domain: ETGVTQSPTHLIKTRGQQVTLRCSSQSGHNTVSWYQQALGQGPQFIFQYYREEENGRGNFPPRFSGLQFPNYSSELNVNALELDDSALYLCASSRPGLTYEQYFGPGTRLTVT.

V usage is TRBV29-1 and J usage is TRBJ1-6; the D gene is possibly TRBD1 (5 bases). V was cut by 6 bases and J by 6 bases, with 9 bases left in between. The CDR3 extends over 12 amino acids. Germline-derived CDR1 and CDR2 are SQVTM and ANQGSEA. CDR3 amino acids: CSVKDINSPLHF. For the CDR3, the DNA is TGCAGCGTGAAGGACATTAATTCACCCCTCCACTTT.

The V gene is TRBV6-1, the J gene TRBJ1-2; D perhaps matches TRBD1 (6 bases). The CDR3 runs to 13 residues. Germline CDR1 MNHNS, CDR2 SASEGT. Trimming took off 4 bases at V and 8 bases at J, with 14 bases between the two ends. CDR3 region: CASSVSGAEGYTF. The CDR3 DNA is TGTGCCAGCAGTGTGTCAGGGGCTGAAGGCTACACCTTC.

V gene TRBV10-3 combines with J gene TRBJ2-2; 8 bases fit TRBD1. The V segment lost 8 bases and the J segment 1 base; nucleotides outside the gene matches: 6. Germline V gene lookup returns CDR1 ENHRY and CDR2 SYGVKD. CDR3 length: 15 amino acids. CDR3 DNA sequence: TGTGCCATCGGGGGAGGACAGGGGAACACCGGGGAGCTGTTTTTT. As protein: CAIGGGQGNTGELFF.

The chain is built from TRBV2 and TRBJ2-1, with 7 positions matching TRBD2. The junction had 10 bases not matched to a gene; V was cut back by 5 bases and J by 6 bases. This CDR3 region has 15 residues. From germline, CDR1 is SNHLY and CDR2 FYNNEI. CDR3: CASSNAGVGVNEQFF. The CDR3 coding sequence is TGTGCCAGCAGTAACGCGGGAGTTGGGGTCAATGAGCAGTTCTTC.

This chain links TRBV29-1 with TRBJ2-5, with 9 bases fitting TRBD2. CDR1 and CDR2 from the germline V gene are SQVTM and ANQGSEA. The CDR3 loop spans 13 amino acids. Trimming at V came to 6 bases and at J to 3 bases, leaving 5 bases not matched to a gene. CDR3 amino acids: CSVRRLAEETQYF. The CDR3 DNA reads as TGCAGCGTCCGACGACTAGCGGAAGAGACCCAGTACTTC.

The chain combines TRBV7-3 with TRBJ2-1; TRBD2 matches 11 bases. Per the germline V gene, CDR1 is SGHTA and CDR2 is FQGTGA. The CDR3 totals 24 residues. V trimming: 0 bases; J trimming: 0 bases; junction bases outside the gene matches: 22. Here the CDR3 DNA reads TGTGCCAGCAGCTTAACCCCCCCTCTAGCGGGAGGTATCCCAGCCCCCAGCTCCTACAATGAGCAGTTCTTC. Protein product: CASSLTPPLAGGIPAPSSYNEQFF.

This clone was seen just once. The chain employs TRBV6-5 and TRBJ2-5; 10 nucleotides match TRBD2. With V trimmed by 8 bases and J by 5 bases, 8 bases remained unmatched. The V gene's germline CDR1 is MNHEY and CDR2 SVGAGI. This CDR3 region has 14 residues. In DNA form, the CDR3 reads TGTGCCAGCCGGTTAGCGGGAGGTATTGAGACCCAGTACTTC. It yields the protein CASRLAGGIETQYF.

This clone appeared a few times. The V call is TRBV30, the J call TRBJ1-3; D is possibly TRBD1 (6 bases). V was clipped by 3 bases and J by 4 bases, with 16 bases between them. Germline CDR1 is GTSNPN and CDR2 is SVGIG (reference sequence). CDR3 length: 15 amino acids. CDR3 in DNA: TGTGCCTGGAGCTGGGGAGGGGGAGGCGGAAACACCATATATTTT. Its protein is CAWSWGGGGGNTIYF.

This chain connects TRBV4-2 to TRBJ2-3; TRBD1 might be the D (7 bases). V was shortened by 4 bases and J by 3 bases, with 17 bases between the two germline ends. The CDR3 sequence is 16 residues long. CDR1 LGHNA and CDR2 YNFKEQ come from the germline V gene. CDR3 sequence reads: CASSPGGRGKTDTQYF. The CDR3 region has the DNA TGTGCCAGCAGCCCCGGGGGCAGGGGGAAAACAGATACGCAGTATTTT.

This clone was seen a few times. The gene calls are TRBV6-5 and TRBJ2-1; 12 positions match TRBD1. The junction had 6 bases not matched to a gene; V was cut back by 6 bases and J by 9 bases. From germline, CDR1 is MNHEY and CDR2 SVGAGI. The CDR3 length is 14 residues. The CDR3 sequence is CASSLRDRGPEQFF. CDR3 DNA sequence: TGTGCCAGCAGCCTCCGGGACAGGGGGCCTGAGCAGTTCTTC.

V and J are TRBV7-2 and TRBJ2-5, with 7 bases identical to TRBD2. The V gene's germline CDR1 is SGHTA and CDR2 FQGNSA. Trimming removed 5 bases from V and 4 bases from J; junction bases left unmatched: 16. This CDR3 is 17 amino acids long. DNA of the CDR3: TGTGCCAGCAGCCCAAGACATACAGGCGGGAGAGTAGAGACCCAGTACTTC. Translating it yields CASSPRHTGGRVETQYF.

The J gene is TRBJ2-1, the V gene TRBV6-6; weak D call: TRBD1 (6 bases). Trimming cost V 2 bases and J 7 bases, with 15 bases left between them. The CDR3 length is 15 residues. The germline gives CDR1 MNHNY, CDR2 SVGAGI (reference sequence). The CDR3: CASSYLGRGVNEQFF. CDR3 DNA sequence: TGTGCCAGCAGTTACCTGGGCAGGGGCGTAAATGAGCAGTTCTTC.

The genes are TRBV27 and TRBJ2-5, with 7 nucleotides matching TRBD2. This CDR3 comprises 14 residues. The ends lost 6 bases at V and 1 base at J; junction bases unmatched: 5. Germline values: CDR1 MNHEY, CDR2 SMNVEV (reference sequence). CDR3 in DNA: TGTGCCAGCAGCACCAGGACTAGCCAAGAGACCCAGTACTTC. Protein: CASSTRTSQETQYF.